This TCR beta chain was sequenced in a study of blood T cell repertoires in COVID-19. At the level of the study: Acute and convalescent COVID-19 specimens originated in the United States, Italy and Spain. Sources were T cells, B-cell-depleted T cells, or PBMCs; the material itself was cDNA or gDNA.

The V gene's germline CDR1 is SGHTA and CDR2 FQGNSA. The CDR3 contains 17 residues. V shed 5 bases, J shed 4 bases, and the junction held 10 bases outside the gene matches. Original handling: Estimation of nucleated cell counts was performed using reference gene primer amplification. The data were produced by immunoSEQ multiplex PCR, yet TCRdb's version contains in-frame clones alone and is incomplete. V and J calls and clone size are given by that table; D and trimming were obtained from the DNA. The sample shows roughly 110,000 clones, roughly 81% of them seen only once. This chain uses TRBV7-2 with TRBJ2-1, with 11 bases identical to TRBD2. Sequenced material: peripheral blood. This receptor was taken from a man aged 35 to 55 with acute or convalescent COVID-19. The CDR3 DNA reads TGTGCCAGCAGCCCCCGACTAGCGGGGTTTGGTTACAATGAGCAGTTCTTC. It is translated as CASSPRLAGFGYNEQFF. Using reference TRBV7-2 and TRBJ2-1 for the parts outside the CDR3, the full variable domain is GAGVSQSPSNKVTEKGKDVELRCDPISGHTALYWYRQSLGQGLEFLIYFQGNSAPDKSGLPSDRFSAERTGGSVSTLTIQRTQQEDSAVYLCASSPRLAGFGYNEQFFGPGTRLTVL.